The T cell receptor beta chain under discussion was sequenced for a study of PD-L1 blockade in urothelial cancer. Looking at the study overall: Each patient had 0 to 3 earlier chemotherapy regimens.

The method was immunoSEQ multiplex PCR; TCRdb's version includes in-frame clones alone and lacks a portion of them. Of about 35,000 clones detected, about a third appear once; the ten largest clones hold more than 8.5%. Trimming took off 1 base at V and 7 bases at J, with 5 bases between the two ends. In germline, CDR1 is KGHSH, CDR2 LQKENI. The CDR3 is 12 residues long. The gene calls are TRBV18 and TRBJ2-1; no clear D. The clonotype comes from a man aged 55-75 years with urothelial cancer. The sample in question was tumor tissue, obtained before atezolizumab (anti-PD-L1) treatment. CDR3: CASSPQRNEQFF. CDR3 sequence (DNA): TGTGCCAGCTCACCACAGAGGAATGAGCAGTTCTTC.